The 9 T cell receptor beta chains given below trace back to one sample, sequenced in a study of T-cell reconstitution after alpha-beta-depleted transplantation in children. TCRbeta library construction was performed incorporating unique molecular identifiers. Using its own MiXCR run on the PCR reads, TCRdb lists one record per CDR3 protein. Counted here are over 400,000 distinct CDR3 sequences, approximately 12% occurring once; the ten biggest clones make up approximately 5.4%. This material consisted of PBMCs from the stem cell graft donor, taken from the stem cell graft. The receptors shown here come from a human donor who donated a stem cell graft to a child with combined immunodeficiency.

The J gene is TRBJ2-3, the V gene TRBV7-2; D remains unclear. The CDR3 totals 16 residues. Germline CDR1 is SGHTA and CDR2 is FQGNSA. The V end was cut by 1 base, the J end by 1 base, with 12 bases between. The DNA of the CDR3 is TGTGCCAGCAGCTTAGGGTTTGGATCCGGCACAGATACGCAGTATTTT. Translated, it gives CASSLGFGSGTDTQYF.

This clonotype was seen at least ten times. This rearrangement joins TRBV27 to TRBJ2-7, with 9 bases lining up with TRBD1. Germline V CDR1 and CDR2: MNHEY, SMNVEV (reference sequence). V trimming: 5 bases; J trimming: 2 bases; junction bases outside the gene matches: 7. CDR3 length: 15 amino acids. DNA of the CDR3: TGTGCCAGCAGTACCCCCGGGACAGGGACCTACGAGCAGTACTTC. Its translation is CASSTPGTGTYEQYF.

This clonotype has more than one count but fewer than ten. In DNA form, the CDR3 reads TGCAGTGCCTCGGGGGGGCTGGATACGCAGTATTTT. It encodes CSASGGLDTQYF. The chain employs TRBV20-1 and TRBJ2-3, with 8 bases identical to TRBD2. CDR1 DFQATT and CDR2 SNEGSKA come from the germline V gene (reference sequence). The V segment lost 6 bases and the J segment 6 bases; nucleotides outside the gene matches: 5. CDR3 length: 12 amino acids.

The CDR3 is CASTGTGGSGANVLTF. As DNA, the CDR3 is TGTGCCAGTACCGGGACAGGGGGCTCTGGGGCCAACGTCCTGACTTTC. The gene calls are TRBV9 and TRBJ2-6, with 11 nucleotides matching TRBD1. The length of the CDR3 is 16 residues. Unmatched junction bases numbered 4, after V lost 8 bases and J lost 0 bases. CDR1 is SGDLS and CDR2 is YYNGEE in the germline V gene.

There are a few counts of this clonotype. V is TRBV10-2 and J is TRBJ1-1; possible D gene TRBD1, 5 bases. The CDR3 is 11 amino acids. Germline CDR1 WSHSY, CDR2 SAAADI. The V and J ends lost 8 bases and 4 bases respectively, with 8 bases between them. The DNA of the CDR3 is TGCGCCAGCGGAGACAGCACTGAAGCTTTCTTT. This codes for CASGDSTEAFF.

This clonotype has a handful of counts. The V call is TRBV12-3 or TRBV12-4, the J call TRBJ1-1; D unresolved. V lost 2 bases to trimming and J lost 3 bases, with 7 bases between them. The CDR3 loop spans 13 amino acids. The CDR3 loop is CASSLIRDTEAFF. The CDR3 region has the DNA TGTGCCAGCAGTTTAATTAGGGACACTGAAGCTTTCTTT.

The CDR3 DNA sequence: TGTGCCAGTAGTAAAGCTAGCGGGAGGGACTACGAGCAGTACTTC. The encoded protein is CASSKASGRDYEQYF. The chain employs TRBV19 and TRBJ2-7; 12 nucleotides match TRBD2. This CDR3 is built from 15 residues. Germline loops: CDR1 LNHDA, CDR2 SQIVND (reference sequence). With 4 bases clipped from V and 3 bases from J, the junction kept 4 bases outside the gene matches.

This clonotype was counted between two and nine times. The chain combines TRBV19 with TRBJ1-5, with D unresolved. Germline lookup yields CDR1 LNHDA and CDR2 SQIVND (reference sequence). Trimming cost V 4 bases and J 2 bases, with 15 bases left between them. This CDR3 has 16 residues. The CDR3 loop reads CASSKTLALGNQPQHF. The CDR3 DNA sequence: TGTGCCAGTAGTAAAACACTCGCCCTTGGCAATCAGCCCCAGCATTTT.

The chain combines TRBV7-7 with TRBJ2-3, with a possible D match to TRBD2 (6 bases). This CDR3 comprises 14 residues. Germline V gene sequence: CDR1 SSHAT, CDR2 FNYEAQ (reference sequence). Trimming stripped 5 bases from V and 1 base from J, with 10 bases between. The CDR3 reads CASSLRDRTDTQYF. As DNA, the CDR3 is TGTGCCAGCAGCCTGCGGGACCGCACAGATACGCAGTATTTT.